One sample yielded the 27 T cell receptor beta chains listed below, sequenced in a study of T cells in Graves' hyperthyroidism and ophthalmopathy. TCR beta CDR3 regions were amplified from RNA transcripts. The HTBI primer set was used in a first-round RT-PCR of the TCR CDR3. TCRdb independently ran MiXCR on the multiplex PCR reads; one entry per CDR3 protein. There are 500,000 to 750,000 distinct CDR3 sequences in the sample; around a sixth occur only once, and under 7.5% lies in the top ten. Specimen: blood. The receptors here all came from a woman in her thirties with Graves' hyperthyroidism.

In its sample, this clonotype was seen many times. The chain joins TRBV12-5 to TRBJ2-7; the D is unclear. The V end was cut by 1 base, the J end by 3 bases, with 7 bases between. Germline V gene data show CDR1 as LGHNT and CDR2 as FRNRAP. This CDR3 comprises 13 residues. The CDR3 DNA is TGTGCTAGTGGTTTGGGGACGGGCTACGAGCAGTACTTC. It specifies CASGLGTGYEQYF.

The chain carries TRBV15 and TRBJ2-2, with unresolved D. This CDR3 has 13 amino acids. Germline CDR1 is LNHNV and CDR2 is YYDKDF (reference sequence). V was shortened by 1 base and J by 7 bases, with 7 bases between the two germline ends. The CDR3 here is CATSRGRSGELFF. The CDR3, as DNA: TGTGCCACCAGCAGAGGAAGGAGCGGGGAGCTGTTTTTT.

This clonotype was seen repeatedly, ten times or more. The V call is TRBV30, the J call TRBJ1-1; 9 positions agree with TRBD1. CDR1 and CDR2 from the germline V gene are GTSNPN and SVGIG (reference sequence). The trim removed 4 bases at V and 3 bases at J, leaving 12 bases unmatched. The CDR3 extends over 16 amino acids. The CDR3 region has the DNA TGTGCCTGGAAGACAAAAGGACAGGGGACATACACTGAAGCTTTCTTT. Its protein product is CAWKTKGQGTYTEAFF.

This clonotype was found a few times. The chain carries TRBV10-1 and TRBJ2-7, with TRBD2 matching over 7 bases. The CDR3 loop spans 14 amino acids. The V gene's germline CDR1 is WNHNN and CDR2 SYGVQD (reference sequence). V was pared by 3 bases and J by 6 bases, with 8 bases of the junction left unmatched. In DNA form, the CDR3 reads TGCGCCAGCAGTGAAGGGGAAATAGCGGGCGAGCAGTACTTC. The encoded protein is CASSEGEIAGEQYF.

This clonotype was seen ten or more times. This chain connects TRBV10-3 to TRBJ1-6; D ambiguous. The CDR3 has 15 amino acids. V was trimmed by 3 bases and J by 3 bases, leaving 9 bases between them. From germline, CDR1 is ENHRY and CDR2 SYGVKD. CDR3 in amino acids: CAISEWAYYNSPLHF. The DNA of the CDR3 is TGTGCCATCAGTGAATGGGCGTACTATAATTCACCCCTCCACTTT.

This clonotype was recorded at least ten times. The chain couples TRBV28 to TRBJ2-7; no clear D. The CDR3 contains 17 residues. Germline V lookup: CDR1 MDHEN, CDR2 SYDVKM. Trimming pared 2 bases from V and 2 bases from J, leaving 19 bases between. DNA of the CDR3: TGTGCCAGCAGTTTAAGTACCCACGGAGTAAGCGCCTACGAGCAGTACTTC. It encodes CASSLSTHGVSAYEQYF.

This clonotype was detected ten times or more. Written as DNA, the CDR3 is TGTGCCATCAGTGCCACCCCCTTGGGGACCGACAATGAGCAGTTCTTC. Amino acid sequence: CAISATPLGTDNEQFF. The rearrangement links TRBV10-3 to TRBJ2-1, with D perhaps matching TRBD1 or TRBD2 (5 bases each). The CDR3 has 16 residues. Germline assignment: CDR1 ENHRY and CDR2 SYGVKD. The V and J ends lost 4 bases and 5 bases respectively, with 18 bases between them.

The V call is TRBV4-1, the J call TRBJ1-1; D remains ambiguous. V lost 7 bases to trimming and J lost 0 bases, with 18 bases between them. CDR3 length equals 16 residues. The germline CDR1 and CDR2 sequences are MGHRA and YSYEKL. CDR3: CASTPAAAGLNTEAFF. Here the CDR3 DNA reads TGCGCCAGCACCCCGGCGGCAGCGGGCTTGAACACTGAAGCTTTCTTT.

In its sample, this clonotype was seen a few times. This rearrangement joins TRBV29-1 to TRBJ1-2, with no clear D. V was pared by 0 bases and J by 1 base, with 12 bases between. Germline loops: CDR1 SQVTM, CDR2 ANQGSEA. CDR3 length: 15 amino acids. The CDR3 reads CSVEEGQRFNYGYTF. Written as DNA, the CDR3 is TGCAGCGTTGAAGAAGGGCAGCGTTTTAACTATGGCTACACCTTC.

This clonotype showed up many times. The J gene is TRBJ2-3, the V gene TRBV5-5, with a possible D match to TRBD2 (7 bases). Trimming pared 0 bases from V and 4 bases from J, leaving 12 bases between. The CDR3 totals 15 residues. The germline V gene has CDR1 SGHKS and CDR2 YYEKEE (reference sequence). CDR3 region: CASSLAPRGPDTQYF. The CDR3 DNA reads TGTGCCAGCAGCTTGGCCCCGCGGGGGCCAGATACGCAGTATTTT.

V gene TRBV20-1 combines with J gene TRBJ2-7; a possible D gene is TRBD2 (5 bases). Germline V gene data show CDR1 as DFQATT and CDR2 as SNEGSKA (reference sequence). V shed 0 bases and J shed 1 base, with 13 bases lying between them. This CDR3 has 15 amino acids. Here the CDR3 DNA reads TGCAGTGCTAGAGATGGAGGCGGGCGATCCTACGAGCAGTACTTC. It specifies CSARDGGGRSYEQYF.

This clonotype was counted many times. In DNA form, the CDR3 reads TGTGCCAGCTGCGCTAGCGAGGGAGATACGCAGTATTTT. Translated: CASCASEGDTQYF. The chain carries TRBV18 and TRBJ2-3; possible D gene TRBD2, 6 bases. This CDR3 has 13 residues. V was pared by 7 bases and J by 5 bases, with 13 bases between. From germline, CDR1 is KGHSH and CDR2 LQKENI.

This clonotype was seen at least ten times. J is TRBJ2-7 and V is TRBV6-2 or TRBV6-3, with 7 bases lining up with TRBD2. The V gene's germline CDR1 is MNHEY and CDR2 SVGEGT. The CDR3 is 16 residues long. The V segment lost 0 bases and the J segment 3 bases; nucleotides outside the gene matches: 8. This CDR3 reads CASSYSIVASGYEQYF. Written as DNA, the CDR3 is TGTGCCAGCAGTTACTCGATTGTTGCTAGCGGCTACGAGCAGTACTTC.

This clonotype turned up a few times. The CDR3 sequence: CASSPWTGTHSPLHF. The DNA for the CDR3 is TGTGCCAGCAGCCCATGGACAGGGACGCATTCACCCCTCCACTTT. The chain combines TRBV7-9 with TRBJ1-6, with TRBD1 matching 8 bases. J was trimmed by 8 bases and V by 5 bases; bases with no gene match: 8. The CDR3 spans 15 residues. CDR1 and CDR2 (germline): SEHNR, FQNEAQ (reference sequence).

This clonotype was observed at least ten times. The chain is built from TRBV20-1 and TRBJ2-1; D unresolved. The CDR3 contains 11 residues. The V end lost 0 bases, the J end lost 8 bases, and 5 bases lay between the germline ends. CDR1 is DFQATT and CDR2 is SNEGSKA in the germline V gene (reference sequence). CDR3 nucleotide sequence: TGCAGTGCTAGAGAGAGTTATGAGCAGTTCTTC. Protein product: CSARESYEQFF.

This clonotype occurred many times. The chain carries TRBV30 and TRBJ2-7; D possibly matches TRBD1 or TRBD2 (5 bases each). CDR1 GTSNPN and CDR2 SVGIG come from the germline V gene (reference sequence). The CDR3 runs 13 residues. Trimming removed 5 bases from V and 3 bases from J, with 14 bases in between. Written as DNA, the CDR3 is TGTGCCTGGTCCCGGGACCCCGACTACGAGCAGTACTTC. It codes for CAWSRDPDYEQYF.

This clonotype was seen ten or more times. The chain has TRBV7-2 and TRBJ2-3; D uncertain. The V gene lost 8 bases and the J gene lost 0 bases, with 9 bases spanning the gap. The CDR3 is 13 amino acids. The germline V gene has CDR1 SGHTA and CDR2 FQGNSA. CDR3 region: CASGPGSTDTQYF. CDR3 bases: TGTGCCAGCGGGCCGGGTAGCACAGATACGCAGTATTTT.

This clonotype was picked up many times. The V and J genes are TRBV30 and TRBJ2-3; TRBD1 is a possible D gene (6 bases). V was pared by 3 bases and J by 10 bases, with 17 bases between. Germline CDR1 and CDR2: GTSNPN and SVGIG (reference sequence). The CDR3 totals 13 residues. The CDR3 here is CAWRDRSGDPQYF. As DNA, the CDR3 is TGTGCCTGGAGAGACAGGTCCGGGGATCCGCAGTATTTT. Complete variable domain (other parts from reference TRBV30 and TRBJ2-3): SQTIHQWPATLVQPVGSPLSLECTVEGTSNPNLYWYRQAAGRGLQLLFYSVGIGQISSEVPQNLSASRPQDRQFILSSKKLLLSDSGFYLCAWRDRSGDPQYFGPGTRLTVL.

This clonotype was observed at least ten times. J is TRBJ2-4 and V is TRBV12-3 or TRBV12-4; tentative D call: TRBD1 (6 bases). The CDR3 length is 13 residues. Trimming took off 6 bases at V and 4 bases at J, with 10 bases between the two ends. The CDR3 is CASRSGEKNIQYF. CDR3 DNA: TGTGCCAGCAGATCAGGGGAAAAAAACATTCAGTACTTC.

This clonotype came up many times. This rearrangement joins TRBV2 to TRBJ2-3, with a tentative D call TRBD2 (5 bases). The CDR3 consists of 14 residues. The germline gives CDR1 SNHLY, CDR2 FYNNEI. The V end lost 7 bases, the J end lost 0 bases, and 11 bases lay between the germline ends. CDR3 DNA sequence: TGTGCCAGCAAGAGCGGTTCTAGCACAGATACGCAGTATTTT. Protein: CASKSGSSTDTQYF.

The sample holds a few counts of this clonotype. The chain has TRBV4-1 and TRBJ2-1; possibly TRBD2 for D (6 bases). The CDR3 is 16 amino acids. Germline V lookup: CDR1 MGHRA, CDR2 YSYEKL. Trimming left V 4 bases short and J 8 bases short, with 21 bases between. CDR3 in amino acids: CASSPQRTAGNDEQFF. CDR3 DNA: TGCGCCAGCAGCCCCCAACGCACGGCGGGAAATGATGAGCAGTTCTTC.

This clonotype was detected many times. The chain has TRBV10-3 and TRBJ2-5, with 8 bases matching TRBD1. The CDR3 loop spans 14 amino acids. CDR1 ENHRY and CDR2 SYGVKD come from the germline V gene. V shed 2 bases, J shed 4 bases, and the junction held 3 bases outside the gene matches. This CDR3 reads CAISEVQGGETQYF. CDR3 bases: TGTGCCATCAGTGAGGTACAGGGGGGAGAGACCCAGTACTTC.

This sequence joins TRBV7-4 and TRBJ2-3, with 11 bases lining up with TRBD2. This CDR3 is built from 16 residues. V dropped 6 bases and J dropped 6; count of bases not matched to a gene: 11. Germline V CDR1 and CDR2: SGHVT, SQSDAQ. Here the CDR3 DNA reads TGTGCCAGCAGTTCTACTACGACTAGCGGGGAGGATACGCAGTATTTT. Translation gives CASSSTTTSGEDTQYF.

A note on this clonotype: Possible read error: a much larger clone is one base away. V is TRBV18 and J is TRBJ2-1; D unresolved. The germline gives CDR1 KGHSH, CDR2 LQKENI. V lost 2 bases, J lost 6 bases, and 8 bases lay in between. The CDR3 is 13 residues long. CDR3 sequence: CASSPMWCNEQFF. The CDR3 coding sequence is TGTGCCAGCTCACCAATGTGGTGCAATGAGCAGTTCTTC.

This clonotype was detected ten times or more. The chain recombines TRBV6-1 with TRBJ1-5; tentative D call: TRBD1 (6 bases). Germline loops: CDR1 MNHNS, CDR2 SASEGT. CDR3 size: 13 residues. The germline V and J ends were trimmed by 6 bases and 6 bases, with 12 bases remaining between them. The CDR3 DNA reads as TGTGCCAGCAGGGCGGGGGCTCTTCAGCCCCAGCATTTT. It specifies CASRAGALQPQHF.

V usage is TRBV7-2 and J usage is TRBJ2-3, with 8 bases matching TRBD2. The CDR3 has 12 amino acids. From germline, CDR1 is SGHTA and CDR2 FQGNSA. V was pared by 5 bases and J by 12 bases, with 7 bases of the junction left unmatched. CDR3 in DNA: TGTGCCAGCAGCCTGGGACTAGTGGTTCAGTATTTT. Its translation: CASSLGLVVQYF.

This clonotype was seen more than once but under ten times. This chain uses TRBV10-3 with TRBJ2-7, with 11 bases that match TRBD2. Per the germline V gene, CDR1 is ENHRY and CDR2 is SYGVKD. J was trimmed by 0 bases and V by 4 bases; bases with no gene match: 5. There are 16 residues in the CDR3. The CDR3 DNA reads TGTGCCATCAGTGGGGGGGGGACTAGCGGCTCCTACGAGCAGTACTTC. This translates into CAISGGGTSGSYEQYF.